One and the same sample provided the 8 T cell receptor beta chains below, sequenced in a study of beta chain features in type 1 diabetes. Study-level findings and limits: The study found moderately but significantly shorter TCRB CDR3s in all four CD4+ subsets of Type 1 diabetes patients.

What was sequenced were expressed TCRB transcripts, since all of the isolated RNA had been reverse transcribed. Some clones are missing from TCRdb's copy, which holds only in-frame ones; the method was immunoSEQ multiplex PCR. The sample comprises about 710,000 clones, over 13% of which are singletons, and approximately 0.043% rests with the top ten. No antigen has been assigned to these receptors. The sample was naive CD4+ T cells from blood. All receptors derive from a man between 18 and 35 years old with type 1 diabetes.

The sample holds a few counts of this clone. The CDR3 region has the DNA TGTGCCAGCAGTGCGACGGACAGGGGTACTGAAGCTTTCTTT. Its translation is CASSATDRGTEAFF. The chain is built from TRBV28 and TRBJ1-1; TRBD1 agrees at 9 bases. Germline V gives CDR1 MDHEN, CDR2 SYDVKM. J was trimmed by 5 bases and V by 5 bases; bases with no gene match: 6. This CDR3 comprises 14 residues.

Only a few counts were recorded for this clone. The chain combines TRBV7-2 with TRBJ2-1; unclear D gene. V was pared by 2 bases and J by 9 bases, with 17 bases between. Germline values: CDR1 SGHTA, CDR2 FQGNSA. This CDR3 comprises 15 residues. The CDR3 spells CASSLSGSLRAEQFF. CDR3 sequence (DNA): TGTGCCAGCAGCTTAAGTGGTAGCCTCCGAGCTGAGCAGTTCTTC.

This clone was recorded a few times. The V call is TRBV28, the J call TRBJ2-7; D gene unclear. CDR3 length equals 15 residues. From germline, CDR1 is MDHEN and CDR2 SYDVKM. V gave up 2 bases and J gave up 0 bases, with 11 bases separating them. The CDR3 here is CASSLTAPNSYEQYF. In DNA form, the CDR3 reads TGTGCCAGCAGTTTAACCGCACCCAACTCCTACGAGCAGTACTTC. The whole variable domain, remainder taken from reference TRBV28 and TRBJ2-7, is DVKVTQSSRYLVKRTGEKVFLECVQDMDHENMFWYRQDPGLGLRLIYFSYDVKMKEKGDIPEGYSVSREKKERFSLILESASTNQTSMYLCASSLTAPNSYEQYFGPGTRLTVT.

This chain links TRBV2 with TRBJ1-2; 8 positions match TRBD1. The CDR3 length is 13 residues. V lost 7 bases, J lost 7 bases, and 8 bases stayed unmatched. Germline V gene data show CDR1 as SNHLY and CDR2 as FYNNEI. The CDR3, as DNA: TGTGCCAGCACCCAGTTGACAGGGGTTGGCTACACCTTC. Encoded protein: CASTQLTGVGYTF. The full variable domain, completed using reference TRBV2 and TRBJ1-2, is EPEVTQTPSHQVTQMGQEVILRCVPISNHLYFYWYRQILGQKVEFLVSFYNNEISEKSEIFDDQFSVERPDGSNFTLKIRSTKLEDSAMYFCASTQLTGVGYTFGSGTRLTVV.

This clone was found a few times. The rearrangement uses TRBV4-3 and TRBJ2-2; D not certain. CDR3 size: 14 residues. Germline CDR1 is LGHNA and CDR2 is YSLEER. V was trimmed by 0 bases and J by 6 bases, leaving 8 bases between them. For the CDR3, the DNA is TGCGCCAGCAGCCAAGATGCCCAGGCCGGGGAGCTGTTTTTT. Residues: CASSQDAQAGELFF.

There are a few counts of this clone. The J gene is TRBJ2-7, the V gene TRBV6-5; 13 nucleotides align to TRBD2. The ends lost 6 bases at V and 3 bases at J; junction bases unmatched: 5. CDR1 is MNHEY, CDR2 SVGAGI, per germline. This CDR3 has 15 residues. The CDR3 nucleotides read TGTGCCAGCAGGCCAGGACTAGCGGGAGTCTACGAGCAGTACTTC. Its translation is CASRPGLAGVYEQYF.

This clone came up a few times. The genes are TRBV19 and TRBJ2-1, with D perhaps TRBD1 (6 bases). V was pared by 5 bases and J by 7 bases, with 18 bases between. This CDR3 comprises 15 residues. CDR1 is LNHDA, CDR2 SQIVND, per germline (reference sequence). CDR3 DNA sequence: TGTGCCAGTAGTCCCAGGGGAGTGGGGGTGAATGAGCAGTTCTTC. Translating gives CASSPRGVGVNEQFF.

This clone was observed a few times. The chain has TRBV2 and TRBJ2-7, with D tentatively TRBD2 (5 bases). V lost 8 bases to trimming and J lost 2 bases, with 16 bases between them. The CDR3 contains 14 residues. Germline CDR1 reads SNHLY; CDR2 reads FYNNEI. In DNA, the CDR3 is TGTGCCAGCTCCTCGAGGGCTCACGCCTACGAGCAGTACTTC. Encoded protein: CASSSRAHAYEQYF.